This paragraph covers one TCR beta chain sequence. The antigen it recognizes is unknown. The sample holds no much larger clone one base away, and base qualities are not on file. This record comes from a study of shared clonotypes between healthy human individuals (TCRdb year 2020). The study in broad terms: A few men and a couple of women, aged 18 to 49 years, made up the cohort. Per donor, three plates each were used for CD4 naive and CD4 memory, two for CD8 naive, and one for CD8 memory. The study deeply sequenced blood TCR repertoires of five healthy adults to estimate repertoire size and the extent of clonotype sharing between individuals. To increase sequencing depth and limit assay-specific biases, TCR repertoire library preparation and sequencing were carried out by different laboratories using diverse techniques. Leukapheresis yielded between about 0.85 and 10 billion PBMCs per donor.

Study-level results and caveats: Sampling was limited to blood, and TCR repertoires in tissue likely differ from TCR repertoires in blood. Clonotypes shared by all four sorted-subset donors showed higher generation probabilities than non-shared clonotypes. Based on pairwise subsampling, the degree of clonotype sharing among donors was expected to be affected by sequencing depth. When a handful of donors were compared, the shared fraction of clonotypes was around 5% for naive CD4, 3.5% to 4% for naive CD8, 2.3% for memory CD4, and approximately 0.4% for memory CD8. Because the study included only a small number of donors, the genetic and exposure-history diversity represented was limited. Larger estimated clonotype richness was generally found for naive subsets than for memory subsets. Even with the large sequencing depth, rarefaction of the sorted-subset datasets indicated that sequencing was incomplete.

Using the deep immunoSEQ assay, TCR CDR3 regions were amplified from genomic DNA by multiplex PCR. Extracted genomic DNA from each cell subset was spread evenly across all wells of several immunoSEQ 96-well plates, with each plate serving as a replicate. For sorted subsets, around 200 ng genomic DNA, equal to about 30,000 T cell genomes, was loaded into each replicate PCR. Purified libraries were quantified with a Qubit 3.0 fluorometer, sized on a Bioanalyzer 2100, and re-quantified with the KAPA Library Quantification kit. Every immunoSEQ 96-well plate was sequenced on a separate single-read 150-cycle Illumina NextSeq 550 flow cell. On the study's bioinformatics: The immunoSEQ output contained only junctional sequences without quality scores, so filtering could not match that applied to full-length reads. Sequences were annotated with PyIR, a Python wrapper for IgBLAST v1.9, and V/J genes and CDR3 were assigned using IMGT germline references. Any read was removed if the V/J assignment was weak (E-value above 1e-6), the CDR3 was missing, or the read contained stop codons, out-of-frame junctions, or ambiguous translated residues. V3J clonotypes were defined as sequences sharing an identical inferred V gene, J gene, and CDR3 amino acid sequence. Percentage overlap between repertoires was calculated by dividing the number of shared unique clonotypes by the size of the smaller repertoire. Richness of each repertoire was evaluated using RTK rarefaction, the Chao1 estimator, and Recon v2.1 estimates of unobserved clonotypes. For all TCRbeta clonotypes obtained by the gDNA method from a few donors, generation probabilities were computed with OLGA. This is the immuneACCESS table as TCRdb keeps it, with only in-frame sequences that have V and J called. A part of the clones is gone; compared with another copy, unresolved V genes explain less than half, and the rest is unexplained. The D gene and trimming were derived from the DNA, and the V and J assignments and clone size from that table. The sample yields 2 million to 2.5 million clones; 85% to 95% were counted once. The ten largest make up 0.1% to 0.15% of the sample.

Healthy HIV-negative adults with no recently reported acute infections or vaccinations were included as donors. Every donor was a Caucasian adult living in Nashville, Tennessee, USA. Magnetic negative selection was used to enrich CD4+ T cells, after which naive cells were positively selected on CD45RA and the negative fraction became the memory subset. Blood was collected by leukapheresis, and PBMCs were isolated by Ficoll-Histopaque density gradient centrifugation and then cryopreserved in liquid nitrogen vapor phase. Analytical flow cytometry was used to check the purity and quantity of every magnetically sorted T cell population. From each sorted fraction, genomic DNA was isolated and quantified by UV absorbance on a Nanodrop 2000c. The clonotype was recovered from a man younger than 35 in good health. Sequencing was carried out using naive CD4+ T cells sorted from blood. This specimen's cell subset or site label, interpreted: CD45RA+ positively selected.

The nucleotide sequence is given as TGTGCCAGCAGCTTAACAAGCCTGGTGCTGTTTTTT. Its product reads: CASSLTSLVLFF. The chain couples TRBV7-9 to TRBJ1-4; the D gene identity is not certain. V drops 2 bases and J drops 14 bases, leaving 12 bases in between. Looking up the germline V gene (reference sequence) yields CDR1 SEHNR and CDR2 FQNEAQ. The CDR3 goes from the cysteine to the phenylalanine over 12 residues. Only the CDR3 region is kept as DNA, spanning 36 bases read in frame from base 1.